This is a list of T cell receptor beta chains from one sample in a study of shared clonotypes between healthy human individuals. TCRdb's table, derived via immunoSEQ multiplex PCR, lists solely in-frame clones and lacks some. The sample records roughly 1,600,000 clones, 98% to 99% being singletons. Sequenced: naive CD4+ T cells sorted from blood. The receptors originated from a man under 40 in good health. Both conserved end residues are part of each CDR3. A D gene is named only where the DNA matches it firmly. For some rows the clone size is stated as once, few or many, or as a class when expanded; others skip it.

v_call	j_call	clone_size	d_call	cdr3_aa	cdr3_nt
TRBV5-6	TRBJ2-5	NA	TRBD2	CASSFLAGAPGEETQYF	TGTGCCAGCAGCTTCCTAGCGGGAGCCCCGGGGGAAGAGACCCAGTACTTC
TRBV5-1	TRBJ2-1	NA	NA	CASSLAGESSYNEQFF	TGCGCCAGCAGCTTGGCCGGTGAGAGCTCCTACAATGAGCAGTTCTTC
TRBV4-3	TRBJ2-3	NA	NA	CASSQEGDSTDTQYF	TGCGCCAGCAGCCAAGAGGGGGATTCCACAGATACGCAGTATTTT
TRBV5-1	TRBJ2-1	NA	NA	CASSTGTYNEQFF	TGCGCCAGCAGCACAGGGACGTACAATGAGCAGTTCTTC
TRBV25-1	TRBJ1-5	NA	NA	CASSESSINQPQHF	TGTGCCAGCAGTGAATCGAGCATCAATCAGCCCCAGCATTTT
TRBV4-2	TRBJ2-1	NA	TRBD2	CASSLKVAGEVHEQFF	TGTGCCAGCAGCCTGAAGGTAGCGGGAGAGGTTCATGAGCAGTTCTTC
TRBV19	TRBJ1-5	once	NA	CASSILRPDSNQPQHF	TGTGCCAGTAGTATCTTAAGGCCCGATAGCAATCAGCCCCAGCATTTT
TRBV5-1	TRBJ2-3	NA	TRBD2	CASSLGLAGVNTQYF	TGCGCCAGCAGCTTGGGACTAGCGGGAGTAAATACGCAGTATTTT
TRBV18	TRBJ1-2	NA	NA	CASSLETRGLGGYTF	TGTGCCAGCTCACTGGAGACGCGGGGGCTCGGCGGCTACACCTTC
TRBV30	TRBJ2-2	NA	NA	CAWSVLVDTGELFF	TGTGCCTGGAGTGTACTAGTGGACACCGGGGAGCTGTTTTTT
TRBV5-1	TRBJ1-5	NA	NA	CASSLGMRDQPQHF	TGCGCCAGCAGCTTGGGGATGAGAGATCAGCCCCAGCATTTT
TRBV2	TRBJ2-3	NA	NA	CASVRLENREADTQYF	TGTGCCAGCGTACGATTGGAGAATCGAGAGGCAGATACGCAGTATTTT
TRBV14	TRBJ2-1	NA	NA	CASSQVIGGEQFF	TGTGCCAGCAGCCAAGTTATAGGAGGGGAGCAGTTCTTC
TRBV5-1	TRBJ2-5	NA	NA	CASSPTDHGTQYF	TGCGCCAGCAGCCCCACCGACCATGGGACCCAGTACTTC
TRBV18	TRBJ1-1	NA	NA	CASSPNLTSNTEAFF	TGTGCCAGCTCACCAAACTTGACAAGTAACACTGAAGCTTTCTTT
TRBV19	TRBJ1-5	NA	NA	CASSIGPRELNQPQHF	TGTGCCAGTAGTATAGGCCCCAGAGAACTCAATCAGCCCCAGCATTTT
TRBV14	TRBJ2-4	NA	NA	CASSQDQGAKNIQYF	TGTGCCAGCAGCCAAGATCAGGGGGCCAAAAACATTCAGTACTTC
TRBV27	TRBJ2-7	NA	NA	CASSRERLVKPYEQYF	TGTGCCAGCAGTCGCGAGCGACTAGTAAAACCCTACGAGCAGTACTTC
TRBV5-4	TRBJ1-4	NA	NA	CASSLVGRSPTNEKLFF	TGTGCCAGCAGCTTGGTGGGCAGAAGCCCAACTAATGAAAAACTGTTTTTT
TRBV15	TRBJ2-7	NA	NA	CATSRGAYEQYF	TGTGCCACCAGCAGAGGGGCTTACGAGCAGTACTTC
TRBV13	TRBJ2-7	NA	NA	CASSRDQHYEQYF	TGTGCCAGCAGTCGGGACCAACACTACGAGCAGTACTTC
TRBV28	TRBJ2-1	NA	NA	CASSFQVVLFF	TGTGCCAGCAGTTTCCAGGTAGTTTTGTTCTTC
TRBV6-6	TRBJ2-2	NA	NA	CASSYALERGTGELFF	TGTGCCAGCAGTTACGCCCTAGAAAGGGGCACCGGGGAGCTGTTTTTT
TRBV19	TRBJ2-2	NA	NA	CASSVKTQTNTGELFF	TGTGCCAGTAGTGTCAAGACACAGACTAACACCGGGGAGCTGTTTTTT